The rows below give T cell receptor beta chains drawn from one sample of a study of shared clonotypes between healthy human individuals. Sequenced by immunoSEQ multiplex PCR; TCRdb stores in-frame clones only, minus some. Here the sample spans about 710,000 clones, over 55% being singletons. Sequences were obtained from memory CD4+ T cells sorted from blood. All receptors derive from a woman aged 25 to 39 in good health. The CDR3 runs from the conserved cysteine through the conserved F or W. The D gene is left open where the match is weak. Size values are once, few and many counts, or a class for expanded clones, and some rows have none.

cdr3_aa cdr3_nt j_call v_call clone_size d_call
CASSYQPQNYEQYF TGTGCCAGCAGTTACCAACCCCAAAATTACGAGCAGTACTTC TRBJ2-7 TRBV6-5 NA NA
CASSLFGGKREQYF TGTGCCAGCAGCTTGTTCGGCGGGAAAAGGGAGCAGTACTTC TRBJ2-7 TRBV7-9 NA NA
CASSRLGYNEQFF TGTGCCAGCAGCCGACTAGGCTACAATGAGCAGTTCTTC TRBJ2-1 TRBV7-9 NA NA
CASSVNRASGEQYF TGCGCCAGCAGTGTGAACAGGGCCTCGGGGGAGCAGTACTTC TRBJ2-7 TRBV10-2 NA NA
CASSRDLTGIYGYTF TGTGCCAGCAGCCGAGACTTAACAGGGATTTATGGCTACACCTTC TRBJ1-2 TRBV14 NA NA
CASSLLAAHLSSETQYF TGTGCCAGCAGCTTACTGGCAGCACACCTTTCTAGCGAGACCCAGTACTTC TRBJ2-5 TRBV11-3 few NA
CASGVGVTDHQPQHF TGTGCCAGCGGGGTCGGGGTGACGGACCATCAGCCCCAGCATTTT TRBJ1-5 TRBV6-1 NA NA
CASSYGPIYEQYF TGTGCCAGCAGTTACGGACCGATCTACGAGCAGTACTTC TRBJ2-7 TRBV6-5 NA NA
CASSLLAAYSNQPQHF TGTGCCAGCAGTTTATTGGCAGCTTATAGCAATCAGCCCCAGCATTTT TRBJ1-5 TRBV28 NA NA
CASSLATGYTGELFF TGTGCCAGCAGCTTAGCGACAGGGTACACCGGGGAGCTGTTTTTT TRBJ2-2 TRBV11-1 NA TRBD1
CASSLRGGLNEQFF TGTGCCAGCAGCCTAAGAGGGGGGTTGAATGAGCAGTTCTTC TRBJ2-1 TRBV28 few NA
CASSLGPNYEQYF TGTGCCAGCAGCCTCGGGCCGAACTACGAGCAGTACTTC TRBJ2-7 TRBV28 once NA
CASKWRTSGAKNIQYF TGTGCCAGCAAGTGGAGGACTAGCGGGGCCAAAAACATTCAGTACTTC TRBJ2-4 TRBV2 NA TRBD2
CASSLTFGYGYTF TGTGCCAGCAGCTTAACGTTTGGTTATGGCTACACCTTC TRBJ1-2 TRBV7-3 few NA
CASSLDRRTGELFF TGTGCCAGCTCACTGGACAGGCGCACCGGGGAGCTGTTTTTT TRBJ2-2 TRBV18 NA TRBD1
CASSLWRSGNTIYF TGTGCCAGCAGCTTATGGAGATCTGGAAACACCATATATTTT TRBJ1-3 TRBV11-2 NA NA
CASSAAGGGNIQYF TGTGCCAGCAGTGCCGCCGGAGGGGGAAACATTCAGTACTTC TRBJ2-4 TRBV6-6 NA NA
CASSLGRWQGAYEQYF TGTGCCAGCAGCTTAGGAAGGTGGCAGGGGGCCTACGAGCAGTACTTC TRBJ2-7 TRBV11-2 NA TRBD1
CASSQDPGLAGRYNEQFF TGCGCCAGCAGCCAAGATCCGGGACTAGCGGGTAGATACAATGAGCAGTTCTTC TRBJ2-1 TRBV4-1 many TRBD2
CARRDLNYGYTF TGTGCCAGGAGAGACTTAAACTATGGCTACACCTTC TRBJ1-2 TRBV6-1 many NA
CASNGGPGGYSNQPQHF TGTGCCAGCAATGGAGGCCCTGGGGGATATAGCAATCAGCCCCAGCATTTT TRBJ1-5 TRBV28 NA NA
CASSLVAGGRTDTQYF TGCGCCAGCAGCTTAGTAGCGGGAGGAAGGACAGATACGCAGTATTTT TRBJ2-3 TRBV5-1 NA TRBD2
CASSSDRVFGKLFF TGTGCCAGCAGCTCGGACAGGGTCTTTGGAAAACTGTTTTTT TRBJ1-4 TRBV13 NA TRBD1
CASSAGLTSSYEQYF TGTGCCAGCAGTGCGGGACTGACGAGCTCCTACGAGCAGTACTTC TRBJ2-7 TRBV28 once NA
CASSRGDRAGETQYF TGTGCCAGCTCACGAGGGGACAGGGCCGGAGAGACCCAGTACTTC TRBJ2-5 TRBV18 NA TRBD1
CASSLGYLDTQYF TGTGCCAGCAGCTTAGGCTACCTAGATACGCAGTATTTT TRBJ2-3 TRBV13 NA NA
CASSPPGLGSYEQYF TGTGCCAGCAGCCCCCCCGGACTAGGTTCCTACGAGCAGTACTTC TRBJ2-7 TRBV14 NA TRBD2
CASSYAARGEQYF TGTGCCAGCAGTTACGCGGCCAGGGGCGAGCAGTACTTC TRBJ2-7 TRBV6-6 NA NA
CASSPRTWGNTEAFF TGTGCCAGCAGCCCCCGGACCTGGGGGAACACTGAAGCTTTCTTT TRBJ1-1 TRBV28 NA NA
CASIPTRADTQYF TGTGCCAGCATTCCGACTAGGGCAGATACGCAGTATTTT TRBJ2-3 TRBV6-5 NA NA
CAWSVLRGRRAYEQYF TGTGCCTGGAGTGTTTTAAGGGGGAGAAGGGCCTACGAGCAGTACTTC TRBJ2-7 TRBV30 many NA
CASRFRSTNEKLFF TGTGCCAGCAGATTCAGGTCAACTAATGAAAAACTGTTTTTT TRBJ1-4 TRBV2 once NA
CAWSNGGISTGELFF TGTGCCTGGAGTAACGGCGGGATTAGCACCGGGGAGCTGTTTTTT TRBJ2-2 TRBV30 NA NA
CASSGDGTSGSGFGNEQFF TGTGCCAGTAGTGGAGATGGAACTAGCGGGAGTGGGTTCGGCAATGAGCAGTTCTTC TRBJ2-1 TRBV19 NA TRBD2
CASSRHGGSSYEQYF TGTGCCAGCAGCCGCCATGGCGGGAGCTCCTACGAGCAGTACTTC TRBJ2-7 TRBV28 once TRBD2
CASSLFAGGPPYNEQFF TGTGCCAGCAGTTTATTTGCGGGAGGGCCTCCCTACAATGAGCAGTTCTTC TRBJ2-1 TRBV27 NA TRBD2
CASSLDTNTEAFF TGTGCCAGCAGCCTTGACACGAACACTGAAGCTTTCTTT TRBJ1-1 TRBV14 once NA
CASSRPMGREQYF TGTGCCAGCAGTCGACCGATGGGCCGCGAGCAGTACTTC TRBJ2-7 TRBV2 NA NA
CASSYGTSGNNEQFF TGTGCCAGCAGCTACGGGACTAGCGGTAACAATGAGCAGTTCTTC TRBJ2-1 TRBV7-9 NA TRBD2
CASSLLGASDEKLFF TGTGCCAGCAGCTTACTCGGGGCATCGGATGAAAAACTGTTTTTT TRBJ1-4 TRBV5-4 NA NA